This TCR beta chain derives from a study of beta chain features in type 1 diabetes. For the study at large: There were some 100,000,000 sorted cells examined across all samples.

The CDR3 length is 15 residues. Germline CDR1 and CDR2: MGHRA and YSYEKL. V was pared by 3 bases and J by 4 bases, with 12 bases between. All of the isolated RNA was reverse transcribed, so expressed TCRB transcripts were sequenced. Only in-frame clones appear in the TCRdb table, and some are missing; sequencing was by immunoSEQ multiplex PCR. The sample has around 290,000 clones, around 7.8% seen once; the top ten hold over 0.8%. This clone was counted only a few times. Based on CD45RO/CCR7/CD25/CD127/CD95/CD27, CD4+ regulatory, stem cell-like memory, naive and central memory cells were sorted. The sequenced sample was central memory CD4+ T cells from blood. The clonotype originates from a woman in her late teens or twenties in good health. The chain has TRBV4-1 and TRBJ2-2, with D perhaps matching TRBD1 or TRBD2 (5 bases each). The CDR3 loop is CASSQTPGRTGELFF. In DNA form, the CDR3 reads TGCGCCAGCAGCCAGACCCCGGGACGCACCGGGGAGCTGTTTTTT.